This TCR beta chain stems from a study of blood T cell repertoires in COVID-19. Turning to the study itself: The United States, Italy and Spain provided the acute and convalescent COVID-19 samples. T cells, B-cell-depleted T cells, or PBMCs provided the cDNA or gDNA that served as material.

Study processing details: Using reference gene primer amplification, nucleated cell counts were estimated. Only in-frame clones appear in the TCRdb table, and some are missing; sequencing was by immunoSEQ multiplex PCR. V and J calls and clone size follow that table, whereas D and trimming were derived from the DNA. The data hold about 190,000 clones, with 70% to 90% observed a single time. Per the germline V gene, CDR1 is MNHEY and CDR2 is SVGAGI. V lost 5 bases, J lost 8 bases, and 13 bases stayed unmatched. CDR3 length: 15 amino acids. The chain joins TRBV6-5 to TRBJ1-2; TRBD1 matches 8 bases. The sequence came from a woman in her 40s who had recovered from COVID-19. Sequenced input: peripheral blood. The CDR3 loop is CASSTNYDRGGGYTF. CDR3 in DNA: TGTGCCAGCAGTACGAATTACGACAGGGGAGGGGGCTACACCTTC.